The 29 T cell receptor beta chains below were found in one sample sequenced in a study of cytomegalovirus exposure and HLA in healthy donors. PCR was performed using 60 Vbeta and 13 Jbeta primers. TCRdb's table, derived via immunoSEQ multiplex PCR, lists solely in-frame clones and lacks some. The ten top clones account for 25% to 30%, within a sample of 45,000 to 55,000 clones. The sample taken for sequencing was PBMCs. Every receptor here comes from a man aged 35-49 years in good health and CMV-seropositive.

This chain connects TRBV10-2 to TRBJ1-1, with D possibly matching TRBD1 (5 bases). The germline V gene encodes CDR1 WSHSY and CDR2 SAAADI. The CDR3 runs 12 residues. V dropped 6 bases and J dropped 5 bases, with 10 bases sitting between them. CDR3 loop: CASRDQGTEAFF. CDR3 sequence (DNA): TGCGCCAGCAGGGACCAGGGTACTGAAGCTTTCTTT.

The chain employs TRBV6-5 and TRBJ1-1; 7 bases match TRBD1. Per the germline V gene, CDR1 is MNHEY and CDR2 is SVGAGI. The CDR3 length is 13 residues. Unmatched junction bases numbered 7, after V lost 6 bases and J lost 6 bases. The DNA for the CDR3 is TGTGCCAGCAGCCCTGACAGGGCGGCTGAAGCTTTCTTT. Amino acid sequence: CASSPDRAAEAFF.

This chain links TRBV5-6 with TRBJ2-1; the D is unclear. Germline CDR1 SGHDT, CDR2 YYEEEE. V was shortened by 5 bases and J by 5 bases, with 14 bases between the two germline ends. This CDR3 has 14 residues. CDR3 residues: CASSWAPTNNEQFF. The CDR3 DNA sequence: TGTGCCAGCAGTTGGGCCCCGACAAACAATGAGCAGTTCTTC.

The V and J genes are TRBV29-1 and TRBJ1-1; D unresolved. Trimming took off 8 bases at V and 3 bases at J, with 7 bases between the two ends. This CDR3 spans 10 amino acids. Per germline, CDR1 SQVTM and CDR2 ANQGSEA. The CDR3 reads CSTIDTEAFF. CDR3 sequence (DNA): TGCAGCACGATAGACACTGAAGCTTTCTTT. Full variable domain (remainder filled in from reference TRBV29-1 and TRBJ1-1): SAVISQKPSRDICQRGTSLTIQCQVDSQVTMMFWYRQQPGQSLTLIATANQGSEATYESGFVIDKFPISRPNLTFSTLTVSNMSPEDSSIYLCSTIDTEAFFGQGTRLTVV.

The V call is TRBV29-1, the J call TRBJ2-7; 9 nucleotides line up with TRBD2. The germline V gene encodes CDR1 SQVTM and CDR2 ANQGSEA. The CDR3 is made up of 13 amino acids. The J segment lost 6 bases and the V segment lost 4 bases, leaving 7 bases of the junction unmatched. CDR3 coding DNA: TGCAGCGTTGGGGGTGGCGGGAGGGGCGAGCAGTACTTC. Translated, it gives CSVGGGGRGEQYF.

The V gene is TRBV30, the J gene TRBJ2-7; D is perhaps TRBD1 (6 bases). Germline CDR1 is GTSNPN and CDR2 is SVGIG (reference sequence). V shed 4 bases and J shed 3 bases, with 13 bases lying between them. The CDR3 covers 13 residues. This chain's CDR3 is CAWTPDSFYEQYF. DNA for the CDR3: TGTGCCTGGACCCCGGACAGCTTCTACGAGCAGTACTTC.

The rearrangement joins TRBV29-1 to TRBJ2-1, with 8 bases matching TRBD2. The length of the CDR3 is 13 residues. The germline gives CDR1 SQVTM, CDR2 ANQGSEA. J gave up 8 bases and V 7 bases, and 10 bases lay outside the gene matches. The CDR3 here is CSGTRGAFDEQFF. The CDR3 DNA sequence: TGCAGCGGGACGCGGGGGGCGTTCGATGAGCAGTTCTTC.

This chain connects TRBV30 to TRBJ1-1, with 7 bases fitting TRBD1. Germline CDR1 and CDR2: GTSNPN and SVGIG (reference sequence). The CDR3 is 11 amino acids. After removal of 5 bases from V and 11 bases from J, the junction contained 8 bases not matched to a gene. In DNA form, the CDR3 reads TGTGCCTGGGACTCCCAGGGGGAGGCTTTCTTT. It translates to CAWDSQGEAFF.

The chain combines TRBV11-2 with TRBJ2-3; the match to TRBD1 covers 10 bases. The CDR3 sequence is 15 residues long. V dropped 5 bases and J dropped 1; count of bases not matched to a gene: 3. Per germline, CDR1 SGHAT and CDR2 FQNNGV. Written as DNA, the CDR3 is TGTGCCAGCAGCCCCGGGACAGGGGGCACAGATACGCAGTATTTT. This gives the protein CASSPGTGGTDTQYF. Full variable domain (missing parts from reference TRBV11-2 and TRBJ2-3): EAGVAQSPRYKIIEKRQSVAFWCNPISGHATLYWYQQILGQGPKLLIQFQNNGVVDDSQLPKDRFSAERLKGVDSTLKIQPAKLEDSAVYLCASSPGTGGTDTQYFGPGTRLTVL.

The chain links TRBV27 to TRBJ1-6; D remains ambiguous. Germline V gene lookup returns CDR1 MNHEY and CDR2 SMNVEV (reference sequence). V lost 5 bases to trimming and J lost 3 bases, with 8 bases between them. This CDR3 has 14 residues. Written as DNA, the CDR3 is TGTGCCAGCAGTACGCGCGTCTATAATTCACCCCTCCACTTT. Translated, it gives CASSTRVYNSPLHF.

The rearrangement joins TRBV11-1 to TRBJ2-7; 7 positions agree with TRBD1. Looked up from germline, CDR1 is SGHAT and CDR2 is FQDESV (reference sequence). This CDR3 has 15 amino acids. The V gene end was trimmed by 5 bases and the J gene end by 6 bases; junction bases not matched to a gene: 13. The CDR3 nucleotides are TGTGCCAGCAGCCAGACAGGGTCGGTGGCGGGCGAGCAGTACTTC. Translated: CASSQTGSVAGEQYF.

J is TRBJ1-2 and V is TRBV7-3; D gene ambiguous. The ends were cut back, 2 bases at V and 1 base at J, with 5 bases in the middle. CDR1 and CDR2 from the germline V gene are SGHTA and FQGTGA. The CDR3 sequence is 13 residues long. The CDR3 DNA sequence: TGTGCCAGCAGCTTACAGGATAACTATGGCTACACCTTC. Its protein is CASSLQDNYGYTF.

The DNA of the CDR3 is TGTGCCAGCAGTACCCCGACAGGGCCCTATGGCTACACCTTC. Translation: CASSTPTGPYGYTF. The chain carries TRBV28 and TRBJ1-2, with 7 bases that match TRBD1. Germline V gives CDR1 MDHEN, CDR2 SYDVKM. The V and J ends lost 5 bases and 4 bases, in that order; junction bases with no gene match: 7. The CDR3 has 14 amino acids.

V usage is TRBV19 and J usage is TRBJ1-1; TRBD1 matches at 10 bases. The junction had 10 bases not matched to a gene; V was cut back by 10 bases and J by 5 bases. The CDR3 runs to 14 residues. CDR1 LNHDA and CDR2 SQIVND come from the germline V gene (reference sequence). Here the CDR3 reads CAIRTGGSNTEAFF. The CDR3 DNA follows: TGTGCCATCCGGACAGGGGGTTCTAATACTGAAGCTTTCTTT.

As DNA, the CDR3 is TGTGCCAGTAGTGTGCCTGCGGGAGGACGAGAGACCCAGTACTTC. Protein product: CASSVPAGGRETQYF. The chain uses TRBV19 and TRBJ2-5; the match to TRBD2 covers 8 bases. From germline, CDR1 is LNHDA and CDR2 SQIVND (reference sequence). J was trimmed by 4 bases and V by 5 bases; bases with no gene match: 9. The length of the CDR3 is 15 residues.

CDR3 amino acids: CAWSLGADEQYF. For the CDR3, the DNA is TGTGCCTGGAGTCTGGGGGCCGACGAGCAGTACTTC. V and J are TRBV30 and TRBJ2-7; a weak D match, TRBD1 (6 bases). The CDR3 extends over 12 amino acids. Per germline, CDR1 GTSNPN and CDR2 SVGIG (reference sequence). The V end lost 2 bases, the J end lost 5 bases, and 10 bases lay between the germline ends.

This chain connects TRBV30 to TRBJ2-1; tentative D call: TRBD2 (5 bases). Germline V gene sequence: CDR1 GTSNPN, CDR2 SVGIG (reference sequence). Deletions cut 0 bases from V and 6 bases from J, with 9 bases between. CDR3 length: 13 amino acids. DNA of the CDR3: TGTGCCTGGAGTGTAAACGGGGTCAATGAGCAGTTCTTC. Amino acid sequence: CAWSVNGVNEQFF.

The chain joins TRBV7-2 to TRBJ2-3, with 7 nucleotides matching TRBD2. The V segment lost 1 base and the J segment 1 base; nucleotides outside the gene matches: 14. The length of the CDR3 is 19 residues. Looked up from germline, CDR1 is SGHTA and CDR2 is FQGNSA. CDR3 residues: CASSLVGSGAGIGTDTQYF. CDR3 DNA: TGTGCCAGCAGCTTAGTAGGGTCGGGAGCGGGGATTGGCACAGATACGCAGTATTTT. The full variable domain, completed using reference TRBV7-2 and TRBJ2-3, is GAGVSQSPSNKVTEKGKDVELRCDPISGHTALYWYRQSLGQGLEFLIYFQGNSAPDKSGLPSDRFSAERTGGSVSTLTIQRTQQEDSAVYLCASSLVGSGAGIGTDTQYFGPGTRLTVL.

The rearrangement links TRBV6-5 to TRBJ1-2; possible D gene TRBD1, 6 bases. Per germline, CDR1 MNHEY and CDR2 SVGAGI. There are 14 residues in the CDR3. Trimming stripped 2 bases from V and 4 bases from J, with 11 bases between. CDR3 sequence (DNA): TGTGCCAGCAGTTACGAGGGAGGGGGCTATGGCTACACCTTC. Translated: CASSYEGGGYGYTF.

The chain employs TRBV7-2 and TRBJ1-2; D not resolved. Germline assignment: CDR1 SGHTA and CDR2 FQGNSA. Trimming removed 5 bases from V and 0 bases from J, with 13 bases in between. The CDR3 totals 15 residues. CDR3 sequence: CASSTVPGANYGYTF. CDR3 DNA sequence: TGTGCCAGCAGCACCGTGCCCGGAGCTAACTATGGCTACACCTTC. The full variable domain, with the rest looked up from reference TRBV7-2 and TRBJ1-2, is GAGVSQSPSNKVTEKGKDVELRCDPISGHTALYWYRQSLGQGLEFLIYFQGNSAPDKSGLPSDRFSAERTGGSVSTLTIQRTQQEDSAVYLCASSTVPGANYGYTFGSGTRLTVV.

The chain employs TRBV9 and TRBJ2-5; D is perhaps TRBD2 (6 bases). This CDR3 spans 16 amino acids. V gave up 4 bases and J gave up 7 bases, with 23 bases separating them. Germline values: CDR1 SGDLS, CDR2 YYNGEE. The CDR3: CASSSGGASLGGTQYF. The DNA for the CDR3 is TGTGCCAGCAGCTCCGGAGGGGCTAGTCTAGGCGGGACCCAGTACTTC.

The chain recombines TRBV28 with TRBJ1-1, with 8 bases aligning to TRBD1. CDR3 size: 15 residues. After removal of 2 bases from V and 5 bases from J, the junction contained 7 bases not matched to a gene. The germline V gene encodes CDR1 MDHEN and CDR2 SYDVKM. Here the CDR3 reads CASSLSSGGATEAFF. CDR3 in DNA: TGTGCCAGCAGTTTAAGCTCAGGGGGCGCGACTGAAGCTTTCTTT.

The rearrangement links TRBV19 to TRBJ2-2; 8 bases map to TRBD2. The germline V gene has CDR1 LNHDA and CDR2 SQIVND (reference sequence). V was clipped by 4 bases and J by 6 bases; unmatched bases: 4. The CDR3 consists of 14 residues. CDR3 amino acids: CASSRVGGAGELFF. The CDR3 nucleotides are TGTGCCAGTAGTAGGGTCGGGGGGGCCGGGGAGCTGTTTTTT.

The V gene is TRBV6-5, the J gene TRBJ1-1; D is unresolved. Germline V lookup: CDR1 MNHEY, CDR2 SVGAGI. The V end was cut by 5 bases, the J end by 5 bases, with 12 bases between. The CDR3 totals 13 residues. Here the CDR3 reads CASSRGVVTEAFF. The CDR3 nucleotides are TGTGCCAGCAGTCGGGGTGTGGTGACTGAAGCTTTCTTT.

V and J are TRBV19 and TRBJ1-4, with TRBD1 matching 9 bases. J gave up 7 bases and V 5 bases, and 5 bases lay outside the gene matches. The CDR3 has 14 amino acids. CDR1 is LNHDA and CDR2 is SQIVND in the germline V gene (reference sequence). The CDR3 is CASSVGQGSEKLFF. As DNA, the CDR3 is TGTGCCAGTAGTGTGGGACAGGGAAGTGAAAAACTGTTTTTT.

The rearrangement joins TRBV5-1 to TRBJ1-1; 9 bases align to TRBD1. The V segment lost 4 bases and the J segment 5 bases; nucleotides outside the gene matches: 3. This CDR3 is 13 amino acids long. Germline V gives CDR1 SGHRS, CDR2 YFSETQ. CDR3 amino acids: CASSRDRVTEAFF. In DNA, the CDR3 is TGCGCCAGCAGCCGGGACAGGGTAACTGAAGCTTTCTTT.

The chain couples TRBV6-1 to TRBJ2-4; tentatively, D is TRBD2 (6 bases). Germline V CDR1 and CDR2: MNHNS, SASEGT. Trimming took 4 bases from V and 6 from J, leaving 19 bases between them. The CDR3 loop spans 16 amino acids. CDR3 amino acids: CASSVESRQGGNIQYF. The CDR3 DNA is TGTGCCAGCAGTGTGGAGTCGAGGCAGGGAGGAAACATTCAGTACTTC.

The chain combines TRBV2 with TRBJ2-5; 13 bases map to TRBD2. V dropped 5 bases and J dropped 5; count of bases not matched to a gene: 2. This CDR3 contains 14 residues. Germline V gene data show CDR1 as SNHLY and CDR2 as FYNNEI. DNA of the CDR3: TGTGCCAGCAGTATGACTAGCGGGGGGGAGACCCAGTACTTC. This sequence encodes CASSMTSGGETQYF.

The V gene is TRBV28, the J gene TRBJ2-5, with 7 bases matching TRBD2. The CDR3 totals 13 residues. J was trimmed by 2 bases and V by 4 bases; bases with no gene match: 1. Germline values: CDR1 MDHEN, CDR2 SYDVKM. CDR3 loop: CASSYGGQETQYF. CDR3 coding DNA: TGTGCCAGCAGTTACGGGGGGCAAGAGACCCAGTACTTC. Full variable domain (outside the CDR3, taken from reference TRBV28 and TRBJ2-5): DVKVTQSSRYLVKRTGEKVFLECVQDMDHENMFWYRQDPGLGLRLIYFSYDVKMKEKGDIPEGYSVSREKKERFSLILESASTNQTSMYLCASSYGGQETQYFGPGTRLLVL.